Listed below are T cell receptor beta chains from one sample, sequenced in a study of blood T cell repertoires in COVID-19. Only in-frame clones appear in the TCRdb table, and some are missing; sequencing was by immunoSEQ multiplex PCR. Among approximately 36,000 clones, 81% were seen once, and the ten largest hold less than 50%. Sequencing used peripheral blood. The receptors derive from a human donor in a cohort sampled during active or convalescent COVID-19. The donor label of this sample is uncertain. Each CDR3 is given with its conserved first and last residue. The order of the fields is J gene, V gene, D gene, clone size, CDR3 protein, CDR3 DNA. The D gene is left open where the match is weak. For some rows the clone size is stated as once, few or many, or as a class when expanded; others skip it.

TRBJ1-2 | TRBV6-4 | NA | NA | CASSDSSRRGYGYTF | TGTGCCAGCAGTGACTCGAGTCGAAGGGGCTATGGCTACACCTTC
TRBJ1-1 | TRBV7-3 | NA | NA | CASSLDGGRGTEAFF | TGTGCCAGCAGCTTAGACGGGGGGCGTGGGACTGAAGCTTTCTTT
TRBJ2-2 | TRBV19 | TRBD1 | NA | CASRKDRETTGELFF | TGTGCCAGTAGAAAGGACAGGGAGACAACCGGGGAGCTGTTTTTT
TRBJ2-6 | TRBV24-1 | NA | NA | CATSETLGQFGRANVLTF | TGTGCCACCAGTGAAACCCTTGGACAGTTCGGGAGGGCCAACGTCCTGACTTTC
TRBJ1-4 | TRBV4-3 | TRBD1 | NA | CASSQEPGTAIEKLFF | TGCGCCAGCAGCCAAGAGCCCGGGACAGCAATTGAAAAACTGTTTTTT
TRBJ2-7 | TRBV28 | NA | NA | CASSRPDRSYEQYF | TGTGCCAGCAGTAGACCGGACAGATCCTACGAGCAGTACTTC
TRBJ1-4 | TRBV24-1 | NA | NA | CATSDSHRQGYEKLFF | TGTGCCACCAGTGATTCTCACCGGCAGGGTTATGAAAAACTGTTTTTT
TRBJ2-5 | TRBV2 | TRBD1 | once | CASSEGRGTETQYF | TGTGCCAGCAGTGAGGGCAGGGGGACGGAGACCCAGTACTTC
TRBJ2-7 | TRBV6-2/TRBV6-3 | NA | NA | CASSYGGHLLREQYF | TGTGCCAGCAGTTACGGGGGACACCTCCTACGCGAGCAGTACTTC
TRBJ2-7 | TRBV5-6 | TRBD1 | NA | CASSRQGPSIYEQYF | TGTGCCAGCAGCCGACAGGGGCCCTCAATCTACGAGCAGTACTTC
TRBJ1-1 | TRBV12-3/TRBV12-4 | NA | NA | CASSPGPFEAFF | TGTGCCAGCAGTCCTGGGCCATTTGAAGCTTTCTTT
TRBJ2-5 | TRBV3-1/TRBV3-2 | TRBD1 | NA | CASSQEDRGTQYF | TGTGCCAGCAGCCAAGAAGACAGGGGGACCCAGTACTTC
TRBJ2-7 | TRBV5-1 | TRBD2 | NA | CASSKSGSSYEQYF | TGCGCCAGCAGCAAGAGCGGGAGCTCCTACGAGCAGTACTTC
TRBJ1-6 | TRBV18 | TRBD1 | NA | CASSLQQGLDSPLHF | TGTGCCAGCTCACTACAACAGGGGCTGGATTCACCCCTCCACTTT
TRBJ2-3 | TRBV19 | TRBD2 | NA | CASSRRLAGGTDTQYF | TGTGCCAGTAGTAGGAGACTAGCGGGAGGCACAGATACGCAGTATTTT
TRBJ2-5 | TRBV9 | TRBD2 | NA | CASSVERGGKETQYF | TGTGCCAGCAGCGTAGAGCGGGGCGGGAAAGAGACCCAGTACTTC
TRBJ1-1 | TRBV7-2 | TRBD1 | NA | CASSLQGQGRSEAFF | TGTGCCAGCAGCTTACAAGGACAGGGGAGGTCTGAAGCTTTCTTT
TRBJ2-7 | TRBV10-2 | TRBD1 | NA | CASLTTGTGEREQYF | TGCGCCAGTTTAACGACCGGGACAGGGGAGCGCGAGCAGTACTTC
TRBJ2-3 | TRBV3-1/TRBV3-2 | NA | NA | CASSQDASTDTQYF | TGTGCCAGCAGCCAAGATGCGAGCACAGATACGCAGTATTTT
TRBJ2-1 | TRBV19 | NA | NA | CASSIITVSSYNEQFF | TGTGCCAGTAGTATAATCACGGTATCCTCCTACAATGAGCAGTTCTTC
TRBJ2-1 | TRBV5-1 | NA | NA | CASRGGTNEQFF | TGCGCCAGCAGAGGGGGAACCAATGAGCAGTTCTTC
TRBJ2-1 | TRBV6-2/TRBV6-3 | NA | NA | CASSYSRAVNEQFF | TGTGCCAGCAGTTACTCGAGGGCAGTCAATGAGCAGTTCTTC
TRBJ2-1 | TRBV3-1/TRBV3-2 | NA | NA | CASSFSGNEQFF | TGTGCCAGCAGTTTTAGCGGCAATGAGCAGTTCTTC
TRBJ2-7 | TRBV15 | TRBD2 | NA | CATSRGTRSDEQYF | TGTGCCACCAGCAGAGGGACTAGATCGGACGAGCAGTACTTC
TRBJ1-2 | TRBV2 | TRBD1 | NA | CASSGTGTNYGYTF | TGTGCCAGCAGTGGGACAGGGACTAACTATGGCTACACCTTC
TRBJ1-3 | TRBV7-8 | TRBD1 | NA | CASSSGTGEGNTIYF | TGTGCCAGCAGCTCGGGAACAGGGGAGGGAAACACCATATATTTT
TRBJ2-2 | TRBV5-1 | TRBD2 | NA | CASSTGTSAGTGELFF | TGCGCCAGCAGCACGGGGACTAGCGCGGGCACCGGGGAGCTGTTTTTT
TRBJ1-6 | TRBV11-3 | NA | NA | CASSFHSDSPLHF | TGTGCCAGCAGCTTTCACAGTGATTCACCCCTCCACTTT
TRBJ2-3 | TRBV5-5 | TRBD1 | NA | CASSVGQGANTDTQYF | TGTGCCAGCAGCGTGGGACAGGGGGCGAACACAGATACGCAGTATTTT
TRBJ1-5 | TRBV7-6 | NA | NA | CASSLGGRGNQPQHF | TGTGCCAGCAGCTTAGGGGGCAGGGGTAATCAGCCCCAGCATTTT
TRBJ2-1 | TRBV3-1/TRBV3-2 | TRBD1 | NA | CASSRDRAYNEQFF | TGTGCCAGCAGCCGGGACAGGGCCTACAATGAGCAGTTCTTC
TRBJ1-1 | TRBV6-5 | NA | NA | CASSSGRRGSGTEAFF | TGTGCCAGCAGTTCAGGCAGAAGGGGATCGGGCACTGAAGCTTTCTTT
TRBJ2-2 | TRBV2 | TRBD1 | NA | CASSKGVGQGTGELFF | TGTGCCAGCAGTAAAGGCGTGGGACAGGGGACCGGGGAGCTGTTTTTT
TRBJ2-2 | TRBV3-1/TRBV3-2 | TRBD2 | NA | CASSQGLAGGLNTGELFF | TGTGCCAGCAGCCAAGGACTAGCGGGAGGGCTGAACACCGGGGAGCTGTTTTTT
TRBJ2-5 | TRBV19 | TRBD2 | NA | CASSLGTSGRGETQYF | TGTGCCAGTAGTCTCGGGACTAGCGGGAGAGGAGAGACCCAGTACTTC
TRBJ2-4 | TRBV6-2/TRBV6-3 | NA | once | CASSYSIQGTLAKNIQYF | TGTGCCAGCAGTTACTCGATCCAGGGGACCTTAGCCAAAAACATTCAGTACTTC
TRBJ1-5 | TRBV7-2 | TRBD1 | once | CASSPRGDSINQPQHF | TGTGCCAGCAGCCCCCGAGGGGACAGCATAAATCAGCCCCAGCATTTT
TRBJ2-3 | TRBV11-2 | TRBD2 | NA | CASRGTSYDTQYF | TGTGCCAGCAGAGGGACTAGTTACGATACGCAGTATTTT
TRBJ2-1 | TRBV7-2 | TRBD2 | few | CASSLDRGRDEQFF | TGTGCCAGCAGCTTAGACCGCGGGAGGGATGAGCAGTTCTTC
TRBJ1-2 | TRBV5-5 | NA | NA | CASSQSNYGYTF | TGTGCCAGCAGCCAATCTAACTATGGCTACACCTTC
TRBJ1-1 | TRBV18 | TRBD1 | once | CASSHPGGQTEAFF | TGTGCCAGCTCACACCCAGGGGGCCAAACTGAAGCTTTCTTT
TRBJ2-7 | TRBV20-1 | NA | NA | CSVRVGYEQYF | TGCAGTGTGAGGGTCGGCTACGAGCAGTACTTC
TRBJ2-2 | TRBV7-3 | TRBD2 | NA | CASSLGTSGATGELFF | TGTGCCAGCAGCTTGGGGACTAGCGGGGCCACCGGGGAGCTGTTTTTT
TRBJ2-1 | TRBV27 | NA | NA | CASSPPSGRSLNEQFF | TGTGCCAGCAGTCCGCCCAGCGGGCGTTCATTGAATGAGCAGTTCTTC
TRBJ2-7 | TRBV7-9 | NA | few | CASSSTETTGEQYF | TGTGCCAGCAGCTCCACCGAAACTACCGGCGAGCAGTACTTC
TRBJ1-5 | TRBV4-1 | NA | NA | CASSQDIRQPQHF | TGCGCCAGCAGCCAAGATATCCGTCAGCCCCAGCATTTT
TRBJ2-1 | TRBV7-9 | NA | NA | CASSGHANNEQFF | TGTGCCAGCAGCGGACACGCAAACAATGAGCAGTTCTTC
TRBJ1-6 | TRBV6-5 | TRBD1 | NA | CASSQQRQGGSPLHF | TGTGCCAGCAGCCAACAGCGACAGGGGGGTTCACCCCTCCACTTT
TRBJ2-1 | TRBV6-2/TRBV6-3 | TRBD2 | NA | CASSYSRGRRDEQFF | TGTGCCAGCAGTTACTCTCGCGGGAGAAGAGATGAGCAGTTCTTC